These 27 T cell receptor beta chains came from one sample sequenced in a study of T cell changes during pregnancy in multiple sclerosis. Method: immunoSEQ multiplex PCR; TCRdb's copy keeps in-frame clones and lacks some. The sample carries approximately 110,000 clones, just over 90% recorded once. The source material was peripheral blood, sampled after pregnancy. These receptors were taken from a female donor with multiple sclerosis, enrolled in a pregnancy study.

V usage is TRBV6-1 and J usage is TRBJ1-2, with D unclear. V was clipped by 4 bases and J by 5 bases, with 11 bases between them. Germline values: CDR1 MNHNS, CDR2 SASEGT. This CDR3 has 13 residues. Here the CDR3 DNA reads TGTGCCAGCAGTGTCGAAGGGAGATATGGCTACACCTTC. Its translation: CASSVEGRYGYTF.

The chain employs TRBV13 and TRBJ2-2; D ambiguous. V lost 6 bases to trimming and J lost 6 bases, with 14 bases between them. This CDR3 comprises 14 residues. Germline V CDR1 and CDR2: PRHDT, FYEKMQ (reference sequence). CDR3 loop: CASSYLSLAGELFF. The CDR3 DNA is TGTGCCAGCAGTTACCTCAGTCTCGCCGGGGAGCTGTTTTTT.

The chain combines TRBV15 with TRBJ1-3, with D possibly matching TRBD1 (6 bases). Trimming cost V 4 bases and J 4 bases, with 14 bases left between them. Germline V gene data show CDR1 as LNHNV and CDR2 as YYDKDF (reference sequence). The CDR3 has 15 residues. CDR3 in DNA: TGTGCCACCAGCATCAGGGGCCCAGGAGGAAACACCATATATTTT. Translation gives CATSIRGPGGNTIYF.

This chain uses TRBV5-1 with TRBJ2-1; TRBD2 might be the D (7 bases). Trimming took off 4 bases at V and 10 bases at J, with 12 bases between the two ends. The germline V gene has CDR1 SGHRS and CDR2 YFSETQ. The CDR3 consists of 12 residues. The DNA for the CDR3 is TGCGCCAGCAGCGAGGGGGGGCCAGAGCAGTTCTTC. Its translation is CASSEGGPEQFF.

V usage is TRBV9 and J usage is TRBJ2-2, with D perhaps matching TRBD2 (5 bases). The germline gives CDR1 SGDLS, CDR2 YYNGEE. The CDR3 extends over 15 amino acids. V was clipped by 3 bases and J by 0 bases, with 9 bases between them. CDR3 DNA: TGTGCCAGCAGCGCCTGGACTTCGAACACCGGGGAGCTGTTTTTT. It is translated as CASSAWTSNTGELFF.

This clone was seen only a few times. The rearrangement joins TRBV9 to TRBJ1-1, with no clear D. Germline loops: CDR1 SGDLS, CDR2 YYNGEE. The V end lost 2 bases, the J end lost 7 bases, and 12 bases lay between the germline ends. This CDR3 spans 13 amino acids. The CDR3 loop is CASSVGPRDEAFF. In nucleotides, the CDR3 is TGTGCCAGCAGCGTTGGCCCCCGGGATGAAGCTTTCTTT.

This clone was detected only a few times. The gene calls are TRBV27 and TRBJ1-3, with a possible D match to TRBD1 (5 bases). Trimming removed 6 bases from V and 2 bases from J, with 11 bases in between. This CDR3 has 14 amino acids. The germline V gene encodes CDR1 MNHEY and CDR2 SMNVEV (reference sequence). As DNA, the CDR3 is TGTGCCAGCAGACGATCAGGGCCTGGAAACACCATATATTTT. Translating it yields CASRRSGPGNTIYF.

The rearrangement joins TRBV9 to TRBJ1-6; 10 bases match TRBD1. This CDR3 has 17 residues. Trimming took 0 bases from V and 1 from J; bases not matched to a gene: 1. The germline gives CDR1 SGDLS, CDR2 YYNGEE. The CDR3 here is CASSVGDRGSYNSPLHF. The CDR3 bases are TGTGCCAGCAGCGTAGGGGACAGGGGATCCTATAATTCACCCCTCCACTTT.

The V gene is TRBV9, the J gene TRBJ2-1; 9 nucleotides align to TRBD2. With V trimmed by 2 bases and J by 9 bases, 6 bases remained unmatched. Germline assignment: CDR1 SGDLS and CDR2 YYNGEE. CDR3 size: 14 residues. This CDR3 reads CASSVLAGVGEQFF. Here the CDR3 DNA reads TGTGCCAGCAGCGTTTTAGCGGGGGTTGGTGAGCAGTTCTTC.

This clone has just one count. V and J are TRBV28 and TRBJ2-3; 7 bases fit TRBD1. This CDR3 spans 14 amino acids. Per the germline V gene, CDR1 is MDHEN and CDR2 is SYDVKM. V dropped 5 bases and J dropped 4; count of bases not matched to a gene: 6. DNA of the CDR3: TGTGCCAGCAGTCGACAGGGTTTAGCAGATACGCAGTATTTT. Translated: CASSRQGLADTQYF.

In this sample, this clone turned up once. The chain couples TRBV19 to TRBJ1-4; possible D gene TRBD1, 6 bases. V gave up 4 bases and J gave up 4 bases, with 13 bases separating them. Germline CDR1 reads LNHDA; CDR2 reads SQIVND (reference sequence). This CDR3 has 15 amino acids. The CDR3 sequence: CASSNAGTYNEKLFF. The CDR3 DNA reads TGTGCCAGTAGTAACGCCGGGACATATAATGAAAAACTGTTTTTT.

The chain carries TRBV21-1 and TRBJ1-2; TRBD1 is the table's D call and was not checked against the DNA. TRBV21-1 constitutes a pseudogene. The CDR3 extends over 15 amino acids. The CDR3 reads CASSAPGTGTKGYTF. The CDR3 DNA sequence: TGTGCCAGCAGCGCCCCCGGGACAGGGACGAAGGGCTACACCTTC.

DNA of the CDR3: TGTGCCAGCAGCTTAACGGCTAGCGGGCCCTACGAGCAGTACTTC. This sequence encodes CASSLTASGPYEQYF. This chain links TRBV7-6 with TRBJ2-7; 8 bases match TRBD2. The CDR3 runs 15 residues. Germline values: CDR1 SGHVS, CDR2 FNYEAQ. Trimming removed 2 bases from V and 2 bases from J; junction bases left unmatched: 5.

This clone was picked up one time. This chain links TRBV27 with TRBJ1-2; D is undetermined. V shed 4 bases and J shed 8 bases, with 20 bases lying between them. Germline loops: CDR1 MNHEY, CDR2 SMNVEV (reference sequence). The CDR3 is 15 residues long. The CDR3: CASSSPHRVLGGYTF. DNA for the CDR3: TGTGCCAGCAGTTCTCCCCACCGGGTCCTCGGCGGCTACACCTTC.

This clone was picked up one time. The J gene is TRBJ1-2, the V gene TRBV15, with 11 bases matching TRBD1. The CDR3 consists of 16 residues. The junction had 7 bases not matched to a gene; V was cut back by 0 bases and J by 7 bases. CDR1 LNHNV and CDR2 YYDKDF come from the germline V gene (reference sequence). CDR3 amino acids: CATSRDRDRGFGGYTF. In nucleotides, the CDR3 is TGTGCCACCAGCAGAGACCGGGACAGGGGGTTTGGTGGCTACACCTTC.

CDR3 DNA: TGTGCCAGCAGCTTGGCCGGGCGGGGGAGTCAAGAGACCCAGTACTTC. It specifies CASSLAGRGSQETQYF. This chain links TRBV5-4 with TRBJ2-5, with TRBD2 matching 7 bases. The CDR3 extends over 16 amino acids. V shed 0 bases, J shed 2 bases, and the junction held 7 bases outside the gene matches. Germline V gene data show CDR1 as SGHNT and CDR2 as YYREEE (reference sequence).

The CDR3 DNA follows: TGTGCCACCAGCTGGGCAGGCAGTCCTCTGGAAAAACTGTTTTTT. Amino acids: CATSWAGSPLEKLFF. This chain connects TRBV15 to TRBJ1-4; D gene uncertain. Germline assignment: CDR1 LNHNV and CDR2 YYDKDF (reference sequence). CDR3 length: 15 amino acids. The V and J ends lost 5 bases and 8 bases respectively, with 18 bases between them.

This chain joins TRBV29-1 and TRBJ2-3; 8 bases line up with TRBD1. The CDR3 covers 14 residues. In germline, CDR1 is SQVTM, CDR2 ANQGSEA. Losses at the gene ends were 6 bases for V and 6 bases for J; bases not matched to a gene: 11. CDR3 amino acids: CSVDGQGSMDTQYF. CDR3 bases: TGCAGCGTAGACGGACAGGGTAGTATGGATACGCAGTATTTT.

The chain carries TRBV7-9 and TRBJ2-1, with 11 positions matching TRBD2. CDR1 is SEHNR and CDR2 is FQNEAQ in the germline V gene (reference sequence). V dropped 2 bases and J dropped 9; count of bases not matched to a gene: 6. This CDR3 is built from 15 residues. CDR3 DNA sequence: TGTGCCAGCAGCTTAAGTAGCGGGGGGGCGAGTGAGCAGTTCTTC. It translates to CASSLSSGGASEQFF.

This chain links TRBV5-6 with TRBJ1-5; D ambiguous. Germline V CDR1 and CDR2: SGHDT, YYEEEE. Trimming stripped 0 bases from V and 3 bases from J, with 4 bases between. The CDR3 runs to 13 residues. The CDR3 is CASSLGHNQPQHF. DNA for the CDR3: TGTGCCAGCAGCTTGGGACACAATCAGCCCCAGCATTTT.

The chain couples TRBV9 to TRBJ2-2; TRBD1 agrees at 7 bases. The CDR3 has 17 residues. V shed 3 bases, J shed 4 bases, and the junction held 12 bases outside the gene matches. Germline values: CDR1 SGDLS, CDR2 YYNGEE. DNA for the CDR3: TGTGCCAGCAGCGGTTCGAAGGGACAGCTACTCACCGGGGAGCTGTTTTTT. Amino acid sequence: CASSGSKGQLLTGELFF. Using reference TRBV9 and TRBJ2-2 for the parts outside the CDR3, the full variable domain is DSGVTQTPKHLITATGQRVTLRCSPRSGDLSVYWYQQSLDQGLQFLIQYYNGEERAKGNILERFSAQQFPDLHSELNLSSLELGDSALYFCASSGSKGQLLTGELFFGEGSRLTVL.

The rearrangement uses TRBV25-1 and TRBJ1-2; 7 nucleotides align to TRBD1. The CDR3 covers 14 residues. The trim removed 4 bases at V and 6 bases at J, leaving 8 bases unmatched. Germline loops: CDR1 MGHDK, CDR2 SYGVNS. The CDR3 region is CASSVREGADGYTF. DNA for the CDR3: TGTGCCAGCAGTGTCCGGGAGGGGGCGGATGGCTACACCTTC.

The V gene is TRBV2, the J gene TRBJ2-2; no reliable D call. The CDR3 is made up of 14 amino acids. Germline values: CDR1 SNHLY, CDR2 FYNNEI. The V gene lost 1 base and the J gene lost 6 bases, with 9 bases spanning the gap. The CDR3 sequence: CASSEELTSGELFF. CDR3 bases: TGTGCCAGCAGTGAAGAACTAACCTCCGGGGAGCTGTTTTTT.

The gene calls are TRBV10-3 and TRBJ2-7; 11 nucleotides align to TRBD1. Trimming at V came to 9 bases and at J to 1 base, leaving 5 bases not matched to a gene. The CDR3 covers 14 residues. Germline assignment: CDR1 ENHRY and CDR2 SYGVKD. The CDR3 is CAIGTGGGSYEQYF. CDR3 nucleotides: TGTGCCATAGGGACAGGGGGAGGGTCCTACGAGCAGTACTTC.

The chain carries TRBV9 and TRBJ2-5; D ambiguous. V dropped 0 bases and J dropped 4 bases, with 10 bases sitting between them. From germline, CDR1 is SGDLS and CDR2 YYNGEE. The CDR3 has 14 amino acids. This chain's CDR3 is CASSVGHPGETQYF. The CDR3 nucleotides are TGTGCCAGCAGCGTAGGTCACCCGGGAGAGACCCAGTACTTC.

DNA for the CDR3: TGTGCCATCACGGGGTCAGGGGGAACCGAGCAGTACTTC. It encodes CAITGSGGTEQYF. The chain carries TRBV10-3 and TRBJ2-7; 7 bases fit TRBD1. Trimming removed 7 bases from V and 6 bases from J; junction bases left unmatched: 9. This CDR3 is 13 amino acids long. Germline CDR1 ENHRY, CDR2 SYGVKD.

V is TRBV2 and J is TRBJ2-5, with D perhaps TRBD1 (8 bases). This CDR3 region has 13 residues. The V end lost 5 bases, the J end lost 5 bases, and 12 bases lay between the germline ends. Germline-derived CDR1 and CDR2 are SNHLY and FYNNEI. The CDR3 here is CASSYRGGETQYF. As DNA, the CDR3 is TGTGCCAGCAGTTACAGGGGGGGGGAGACCCAGTACTTC.